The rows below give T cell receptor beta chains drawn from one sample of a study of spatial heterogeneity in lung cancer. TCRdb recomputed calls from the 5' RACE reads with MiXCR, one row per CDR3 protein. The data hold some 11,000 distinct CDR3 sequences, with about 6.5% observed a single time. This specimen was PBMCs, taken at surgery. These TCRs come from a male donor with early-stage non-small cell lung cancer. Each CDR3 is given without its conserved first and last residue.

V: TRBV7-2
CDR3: ASSLGATGRYYEQY

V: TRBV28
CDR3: ASSHHRGGLGQPQH

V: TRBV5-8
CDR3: ASSLILASNNEQF

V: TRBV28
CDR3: ASSPGQGPRSYEQY

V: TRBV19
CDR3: ASSIIWRTGYGYT

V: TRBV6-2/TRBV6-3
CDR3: ASSLLGQAGELF

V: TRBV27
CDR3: ASSEPGQGYSPLH

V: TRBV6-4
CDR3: ASSDNSYNEQF

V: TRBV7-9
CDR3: ASSLSSGSNHEQF

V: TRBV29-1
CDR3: SVELYNEQF

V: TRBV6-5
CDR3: ASSYSVPTDTQY

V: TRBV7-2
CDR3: ASSATGGDETQY

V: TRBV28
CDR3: ASKDPVGSYNSPLH

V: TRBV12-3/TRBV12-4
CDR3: ASSLAGGTEAF

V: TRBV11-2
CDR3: ASSRGRGNRHEQY

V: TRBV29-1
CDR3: SVEAGDTYEQY

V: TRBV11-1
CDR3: ASSLNGGGDEQF

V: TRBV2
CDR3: ASSVISGGELF

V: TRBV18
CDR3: ASSPYSGQNSGANVLT

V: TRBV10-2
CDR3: ASKLGGEQF

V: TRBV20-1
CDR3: SASSPGAGGRVEQF

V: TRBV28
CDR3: ASSSRGGITDTQY

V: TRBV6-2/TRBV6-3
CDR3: ASSYFQPGQETQY

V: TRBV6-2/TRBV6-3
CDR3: ASRKPTGGYGYT

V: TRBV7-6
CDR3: ASSLEQGEVNQPQH

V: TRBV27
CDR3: ASSLSGLNIYGYT

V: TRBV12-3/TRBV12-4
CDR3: ASSLALTGQETQY

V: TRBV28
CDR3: ASRPGQGRWTEAF

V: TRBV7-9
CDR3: ASSSRSSSGNTIY

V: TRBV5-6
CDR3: ASSGGVLSTDTQY

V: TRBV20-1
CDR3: SARPGLAGGPNEQF

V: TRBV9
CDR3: ASSVGLAVSYNEQF

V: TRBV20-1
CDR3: SARDLGGTDTQY

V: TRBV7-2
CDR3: ASSFALGNADTQY

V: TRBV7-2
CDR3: ASSGQGGEQF

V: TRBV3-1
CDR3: ASSRGPLEQY

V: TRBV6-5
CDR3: ASSYSAGAKEKLF

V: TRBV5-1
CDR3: ASSDRGDDTGELF

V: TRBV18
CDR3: ASSPRTGLNEKLF

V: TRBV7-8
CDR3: ASSLDPSPGVNEKLF

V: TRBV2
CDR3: ASNTGPPRGYQETQY

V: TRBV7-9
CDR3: ASSVSPQGNSPLH

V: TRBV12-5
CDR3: ASGLVQGPSYEQY

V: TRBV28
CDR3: ASSETQGHQETQY

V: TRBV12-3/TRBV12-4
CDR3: ASNLRQGFNSPLH